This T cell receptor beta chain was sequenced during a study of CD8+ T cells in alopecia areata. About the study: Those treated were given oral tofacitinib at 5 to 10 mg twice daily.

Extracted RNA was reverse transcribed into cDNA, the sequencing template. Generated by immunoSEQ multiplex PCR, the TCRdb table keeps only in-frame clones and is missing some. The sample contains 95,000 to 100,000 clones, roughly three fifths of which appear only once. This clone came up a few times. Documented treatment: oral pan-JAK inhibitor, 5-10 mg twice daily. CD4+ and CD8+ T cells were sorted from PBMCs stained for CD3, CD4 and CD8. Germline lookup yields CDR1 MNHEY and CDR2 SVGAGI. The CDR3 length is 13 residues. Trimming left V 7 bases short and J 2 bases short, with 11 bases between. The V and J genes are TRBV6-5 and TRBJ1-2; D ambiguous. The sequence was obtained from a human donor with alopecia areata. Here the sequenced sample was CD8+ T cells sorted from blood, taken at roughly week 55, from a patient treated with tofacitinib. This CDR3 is CASTSTPNYGYTF. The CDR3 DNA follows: TGTGCCAGCACCTCCACACCGAACTATGGCTACACCTTC.